The source of this TCR beta chain is a study of T cells in Graves' hyperthyroidism and ophthalmopathy. The overall study: Sampling of peripheral blood happened at initial diagnosis, prior to any treatment. Broader study findings: Ophthalmopathy could be told apart from stable hyperthyroidism with a 13 V-J model. Also found in blood were most expanded thyroid clonotypes above 0.001.

Trimming removed 4 bases from V and 5 bases from J; junction bases left unmatched: 3. The CDR3 has 14 residues. Ahead of any ophthalmopathy symptoms, the blood sample was obtained at the first diagnosis of hyperthyroidism. TCR beta CDR3 regions were amplified from RNA transcripts. First-round RT-PCR with HTBI primers amplified the TCR CDR3 region. One entry per CDR3 protein results from TCRdb running MiXCR on the multiplex PCR reads. Among around 280,000 distinct CDR3 sequences listed, 13% were seen once. This clonotype was counted at least ten times. Its target is not known. The chain employs TRBV12-3 or TRBV12-4 and TRBJ1-5; 9 bases agree with TRBD1. The TCR was taken from a woman aged 30 to 39 with Graves' hyperthyroidism that later progressed to Graves' ophthalmopathy. Sequencing was carried out using blood. The DNA for the CDR3 is TGTGCCAGCAGTTCCGGGACAGGGTATCAGCCCCAGCATTTT. Translation gives CASSSGTGYQPQHF.